Described below is a single T cell receptor (beta chain) sequence and its context. Its specific antigen is unknown. Nothing much larger sits one base from this clone, and base qualities are not available. This record belongs to a study of chemoradiotherapy in HPV16-positive cancers (dated 2022 in TCRdb). Describing the broader study: Candidate HPV-specific T-cell clones and common TCR motifs were defined by functional T-cell assays performed on cells from two HPV16-positive patients. Next, the candidate HPV-specific TCRs and motifs were followed in TCR repertoires from around 93 patients with HPV-related cancers. The study set out to ask whether T-cell immunity against the HPV oncoproteins E6 and E7 changes over the course of chemoradiotherapy and whether that immunity affects survival.

CDR1 and CDR2 were assigned from the germline V gene as SGHDN and FVKESK. The CDR3 runs 15 amino acids, cysteine and phenylalanine included. Of the read, only the CDR3 DNA is kept; its 45 bases are in frame from base 1. Deletion took 0 bases off V and 5 bases off J, with a span of 10 bases between the germline ends. Repertoires were sampled multiple times during chemoradiotherapy, which allowed clonal expansion in the tumor microenvironment to be followed. Library generation was performed with the immunoSEQ multiplex PCR assay. Sourced from immuneACCESS, this table was stored by TCRdb with only in-frame sequences that have V and J called. A share of the clones is absent; for the studies checked, an unresolved V gene accounts for under half, and the remainder has no known explanation. The sample table shows roughly 5,700 clones, and about 89% are seen once. Jointly, the top ten make up about 24% of the sample.

Results the study describes overall, beyond this receptor: Expansion of candidate HPV-specific clones and E7-related TCR motifs was observed in the tumor microenvironment during treatment, whereas no such expansion was observed for non-HPV-specific T cells. Improved recurrence-free survival in HPV16-positive patients was associated with expansion of HPV-responsive T cells during chemoradiotherapy. The functional definition of HPV-specific T cells was derived from only two HPV16-positive patients, and the survival association was reported for HPV16-positive patients.

This clonotype originated in a human donor with HPV-associated anogenital cancer. The chain links TRBV14 with TRBJ1-4, with the D gene not confidently named. The sequencing here drew on blood, taken from a patient who underwent chemoradiotherapy. The base sequence is TGTGCCAGCAGCCAAGATCGTGACTGGAATGAAAAACTGTTTTTT. This yields the protein CASSQDRDWNEKLFF.